The rows below give T cell receptor beta chains drawn from one sample of a study of response to subunit inactivated influenza vaccine. TCRdb reanalysed the RT-PCR reads using MiXCR and keeps one entry per CDR3 protein. In the table there are about 610,000 distinct CDR3 sequences, about 14% of which are singletons. The sample here was PBMCs from blood, taken about 12 days after vaccination. All receptors come from a man aged 50-60 years who received an inactivated influenza vaccine. The CDR3 runs from the conserved cysteine through the conserved F or W. The D gene is left open where the match is weak. Clone size is given for some rows only: seen once, a few or many times, or a class if the clone is expanded.

cdr3_length j_call v_call clone_size d_call cdr3_nt cdr3_aa
13 TRBJ1-4 TRBV3-1 . TRBD1 TGTGCCAGCAGCCCCCGACAGGGGGCAGGACTGTTTTTT CASSPRQGAGLFF
13 TRBJ1-1 TRBV29-1 few . TGCAGCGTTGGCGGGTGGGGTAACACTGAAGCTTTCTTT CSVGGWGNTEAFF
14 TRBJ1-3 TRBV7-9 many . TGTGCCAGCAGCTTTCGGGGGGGAGGAAACACCATATATTTT CASSFRGGGNTIYF
15 TRBJ2-5 TRBV15 few . TGTGCCACCAGCAGAGATCCAGCGCCGCAAGAGACCCAGTACTTC CATSRDPAPQETQYF
14 TRBJ2-3 TRBV6-1 few TRBD2 TGTGCCAGCAGAAGGGCGGGAGGAATAGATACGCAGTATTTT CASRRAGGIDTQYF
17 TRBJ1-6 TRBV28 . TRBD1 TGTGCCAGCAGTTTATTAGGGGGCCTATCCTATAATTCACCCCTCCACTTT CASSLLGGLSYNSPLHF
17 TRBJ1-5 TRBV5-6 few TRBD1 TGTGCCAGCGGCTTGGGGGCCCGGGACAGGGGGAATCAGCCCCAGCATTTT CASGLGARDRGNQPQHF
13 TRBJ2-3 TRBV5-1 many . TGCGCCAGCAGCTTCTCGCGGGTAGATACGCAGTATTTT CASSFSRVDTQYF
11 TRBJ1-1 TRBV6-5 few . TGTGCCAGCAGTTACGGTGGGCCGCCTTTCTTT CASSYGGPPFF
13 TRBJ2-3 TRBV12-3/TRBV12-4 many . TGTGCCAGCAGTGGGAGTGCCGCAGATACGCAGTATTTT CASSGSAADTQYF
14 TRBJ2-3 TRBV5-1 . . TGCGCCAGCAGCTTCAGTGGGTGGGCAGATACGCAGTATTTT CASSFSGWADTQYF
14 TRBJ2-7 TRBV12-3/TRBV12-4 many TRBD1 TGTGCCAGCAGTTCACGGGACAGGGTTAACGAGCAGTACTTC CASSSRDRVNEQYF
14 TRBJ1-2 TRBV27 few TRBD1 TGTGCCAGCGGTAGGGACAGGGGATTCTATGGCTACACCTTC CASGRDRGFYGYTF
14 TRBJ2-6 TRBV6-2/TRBV6-3 . . TGTGCCAGCATGCCCTGGGATAGGGCCAACGTCCTGACTTTC CASMPWDRANVLTF
14 TRBJ2-7 TRBV3-1 few . TGTGCCAGCAGCCAAGATATTGCAACGGGGGAGCAGTACTTC CASSQDIATGEQYF
14 TRBJ2-7 TRBV4-2 . TRBD2 TGTGCCAGCAGCCACGCCGGGAGGTCCGGCGAGCAGTACTTC CASSHAGRSGEQYF
14 TRBJ1-5 TRBV10-3 . . TGTGCCATCAGTGCCAGGGTGAGCAATCAGCCCCAGCATTTT CAISARVSNQPQHF
14 TRBJ1-1 TRBV12-3/TRBV12-4 . . TGTGCCAGCAGGTACCAACAGTCCAGCACTGAAGCTTTCTTT CASRYQQSSTEAFF
16 TRBJ1-2 TRBV5-1 . . TGCGCCAGCAGCTTGGCCAGTGGGCCCGTGAACTATGGCTACACCTTC CASSLASGPVNYGYTF
15 TRBJ2-5 TRBV10-2 . TRBD2 TGCGCCAGCAGTTATAGCGGGGGCCAGGGAGAGACCCAGTACTTC CASSYSGGQGETQYF
12 TRBJ1-2 TRBV7-2 few . TGTGCCAGCAGCCCACAGGGAAAAGGCTACACCTTC CASSPQGKGYTF
18 TRBJ2-1 TRBV4-3 . TRBD2 TGCGCCAGCAGCCCATCGACTAGCGGGAGTTCTCCCTACAATGAGCAGTTCTTC CASSPSTSGSSPYNEQFF
16 TRBJ1-3 TRBV12-3/TRBV12-4 few . TGTGCCAGCAGCCCCCTCGCGACTGGGACTGGAAACACCATATATTTT CASSPLATGTGNTIYF
14 TRBJ2-1 TRBV12-3/TRBV12-4 . . TGTGCCAGCAGACAGACAGGCTCCTACAATGAGCAGTTCTTC CASRQTGSYNEQFF
18 TRBJ2-3 TRBV24-1 many TRBD2 TGTGCCACCAGTGATTTGGCAGGACTAGCGGGGAGCACAGATACGCAGTATTTT CATSDLAGLAGSTDTQYF
13 TRBJ1-1 TRBV29-1 many . TGCAGCGTTGAAAGGGGGGTGAACACTGAAGCTTTCTTT CSVERGVNTEAFF
18 TRBJ2-1 TRBV18 many . TGTGCCAGCTCACGACAGGCGCAGTTACAACTCTCCTACAATGAGCAGTTCTTC CASSRQAQLQLSYNEQFF
14 TRBJ2-7 TRBV5-1 few . TGCGCCAGCAGCTTGGCCGGGACATCGTGGGAGCAGTACTTC CASSLAGTSWEQYF
15 TRBJ2-2 TRBV20-1 . . TGCAGTGCTAGAGAATTGCGGGGGAACACCGGGGAGCTGTTTTTT CSARELRGNTGELFF
18 TRBJ1-1 TRBV20-1 . . TGCAGTGCTAGTTTCGCTTCTGTGGTGCTCAAGAGCTACACTGAAGCTTTCTTT CSASFASVVLKSYTEAFF
15 TRBJ2-1 TRBV29-1 many TRBD2 TGCAGCGTTGAAGAGCCGGGACTAGCCATCAATGAGCAGTTCTTC CSVEEPGLAINEQFF
14 TRBJ2-3 TRBV7-8 . TRBD2 TGTGCCAGCAGCTTACAAGCGGGAAAAGATACGCAGTATTTT CASSLQAGKDTQYF
15 TRBJ2-6 TRBV5-1 . . TGCGCCAGCAGCTCCACAGGGCAAGGGGCCAACGTCCTGACTTTC CASSSTGQGANVLTF
14 TRBJ2-5 TRBV5-1 . . TGCGCCAGCAGCTTGTTTGGTTCAAAAGAGACCCAGTACTTC CASSLFGSKETQYF
12 TRBJ2-5 TRBV20-1 . TRBD2 TGCAGTGCTACGACTAGCCGAGAGACCCAGTACTTC CSATTSRETQYF
14 TRBJ2-1 TRBV5-1 many . TGCGCCAGCAGCTTGGCCTCGGATACCGATGAGCAGTTCTTC CASSLASDTDEQFF
14 TRBJ1-2 TRBV7-2 few . TGTGCCAGCAGCCCCCGGGCAGATCTCTATGGCTACACCTTC CASSPRADLYGYTF
15 TRBJ2-7 TRBV20-1 . TRBD2 TGCAGTGCTAGAGATTCTAGCGGGGGTACCTACGAGCAGTACTTC CSARDSSGGTYEQYF
17 TRBJ2-5 TRBV14 few TRBD1 TGTGCCAGCAGCGGATTAAGACAGGGGGCTGGACAAGAGACCCAGTACTTC CASSGLRQGAGQETQYF
16 TRBJ2-6 TRBV19 few TRBD1 TGTGCCAGTAGTACCTCCGACAGGGCCGGGGCCAACGTCCTGACTTTC CASSTSDRAGANVLTF
17 TRBJ2-1 TRBV6-2/TRBV6-3 many . TGTGCCAGCAGTTACTCCAGGGAGATTAAGACCTACAATGAGCAGTTCTTC CASSYSREIKTYNEQFF